One and the same sample provided the 20 T cell receptor beta chains below, sequenced in a study of T cells after somatic rescue of genetic block. TCRdb keeps only in-frame clones here, not all; method: immunoSEQ multiplex PCR. The sample lists 9,500 to 15,000 clones; 73% were seen once. Sequencing was done on a sample of peripheral blood mononuclear cells (PBMCs). All receptors come from a boy between 10 and 17 years old.

The J gene is TRBJ2-3, the V gene TRBV28; tentative D call: TRBD2 (6 bases). Germline V gene data show CDR1 as MDHEN and CDR2 as SYDVKM. V was shortened by 7 bases and J by 4 bases, with 21 bases between the two germline ends. CDR3 size: 16 residues. CDR3 sequence: CASTRIGSSAADTQYF. The DNA for the CDR3 is TGTGCCAGCACTCGAATCGGGAGTAGCGCTGCAGATACGCAGTATTTT.

The chain uses TRBV10-1 and TRBJ1-6, with D possibly being TRBD1 (5 bases). From germline, CDR1 is WNHNN and CDR2 SYGVQD (reference sequence). The V end was cut by 5 bases, the J end by 4 bases, with 18 bases between. The CDR3 length is 17 residues. CDR3 nucleotide sequence: TGCGCCAGCAGTACGGGACTTGAGGTCCCTTATAATTCACCCCTCCACTTT. This sequence encodes CASSTGLEVPYNSPLHF.

CDR3 bases: TGTGCCAGCAGCACTAGCAAGGGGACATTTTTGACAGATACGCAGTATTTT. Its translation is CASSTSKGTFLTDTQYF. The chain is built from TRBV9 and TRBJ2-3; either TRBD1 or TRBD2 may fit D (6 bases each). The CDR3 has 17 residues. Trimming cost V 4 bases and J 3 bases, with 21 bases left between them. The germline V gene encodes CDR1 SGDLS and CDR2 YYNGEE.

The CDR3 DNA reads TGTGCCAGCAAGAGGTACAGGGGTTCGTCTAGGGCTACTGAAGCTTTCTTT. Translated: CASKRYRGSSRATEAFF. This chain connects TRBV2 to TRBJ1-1, with 7 bases that match TRBD1. The CDR3 runs 17 residues. Looked up from germline, CDR1 is SNHLY and CDR2 is FYNNEI. Trimming cost V 7 bases and J 5 bases; bases outside gene matches: 19.

This chain links TRBV4-1 with TRBJ2-5; TRBD2 agrees at 10 bases. The trim removed 4 bases at V and 4 bases at J, leaving 0 bases unmatched. The germline V gene encodes CDR1 MGHRA and CDR2 YSYEKL. This CDR3 region has 13 residues. CDR3 bases: TGCGCCAGCAGCCCTAGCGGGAGAGAGACCCAGTACTTC. Encoded protein: CASSPSGRETQYF.

This clone was detected only a few times. V gene TRBV6-6 combines with J gene TRBJ2-7; no clear D. This CDR3 region has 15 residues. Looked up from germline, CDR1 is MNHNY and CDR2 is SVGAGI (reference sequence). Trimming took 2 bases from V and 0 from J, leaving 11 bases between them. The CDR3, as DNA: TGTGCCAGCAGTTACCCGGACGGCCGCTCCTACGAGCAGTACTTC. Translated, it gives CASSYPDGRSYEQYF.

This clone came up once. The chain joins TRBV30 to TRBJ1-2; D gene ambiguous. The V end lost 2 bases, the J end lost 4 bases, and 8 bases lay between the germline ends. The CDR3 sequence is 12 residues long. Germline V gene sequence: CDR1 GTSNPN, CDR2 SVGIG (reference sequence). The chain's CDR3 is CAWSREGYGYTF. The CDR3 region has the DNA TGTGCCTGGAGTCGAGAGGGCTATGGCTACACCTTC.

Remarks on this clone: This specimen includes other DNA sequences encoding the same CDR3. The chain employs TRBV18 and TRBJ2-5; D gene ambiguous. In germline, CDR1 is KGHSH, CDR2 LQKENI. The CDR3 loop spans 11 amino acids. With 1 base removed from V and 3 bases from J, the gap between germline ends came to 0 bases. In nucleotides, the CDR3 is TGTGCCAGCTCACCACAAGAGACCCAGTACTTC. Translating gives CASSPQETQYF. Looking up the rest from reference TRBV18 and TRBJ2-5 gives the full variable domain: NAGVMQNPRHLVRRRGQEARLRCSPMKGHSHVYWYRQLPEEGLKFMVYLQKENIIDESGMPKERFSAEFPKEGPSILRIQQVVRGDSAAYFCASSPQETQYFGPGTRLLVL.

This rearrangement joins TRBV6-1 to TRBJ1-6; D call uncertain. V lost 2 bases, J lost 5 bases, and 10 bases lay in between. The CDR3 runs 15 residues. Per the germline V gene, CDR1 is MNHNS and CDR2 is SASEGT. CDR3 sequence reads: CASSERGWDNSPLHF. CDR3 nucleotides: TGTGCCAGCAGTGAACGGGGATGGGATAATTCACCCCTCCACTTT.

The rearrangement joins TRBV11-2 to TRBJ1-1, with D unresolved. Deletions cut 5 bases from V and 3 bases from J, with 10 bases between. This CDR3 has 13 residues. Per the germline V gene, CDR1 is SGHAT and CDR2 is FQNNGV. CDR3 in amino acids: CASSTQTYTEAFF. CDR3 in DNA: TGTGCCAGCAGCACCCAGACGTACACTGAAGCTTTCTTT.

The sample holds a few counts of this clone. The chain carries TRBV7-2 and TRBJ2-7, with 9 bases identical to TRBD1. CDR3 length equals 14 residues. CDR1 is SGHTA and CDR2 is FQGNSA in the germline V gene. The junction had 0 bases not matched to a gene; V was cut back by 1 base and J by 2 bases. CDR3 sequence (DNA): TGTGCCAGCAGCTTAGACAGGGGGCCCTACGAGCAGTACTTC. This gives the protein CASSLDRGPYEQYF.

The rearrangement links TRBV5-4 to TRBJ2-5; 10 nucleotides match TRBD2. Trimming cost V 4 bases and J 1 base; bases outside gene matches: 7. Looked up from germline, CDR1 is SGHNT and CDR2 is YYREEE (reference sequence). The CDR3 is 16 amino acids. The CDR3 loop reads CASSHSGTSVQETQYF. Written as DNA, the CDR3 is TGTGCCAGCAGCCATTCCGGGACTAGCGTCCAAGAGACCCAGTACTTC. The full variable domain, rest sourced from reference TRBV5-4 and TRBJ2-5, is ETGVTQSPTHLIKTRGQQVTLRCSSQSGHNTVSWYQQALGQGPQFIFQYYREEENGRGNFPPRFSGLQFPNYSSELNVNALELDDSALYLCASSHSGTSVQETQYFGPGTRLLVL.

The V and J genes are TRBV7-3 and TRBJ2-1; 10 positions match TRBD1. The V segment lost 5 bases and the J segment 6 bases; nucleotides outside the gene matches: 1. Germline CDR1 SGHTA, CDR2 FQGTGA. This CDR3 contains 13 residues. CDR3 DNA sequence: TGTGCCAGCAGCCGGACAGGGGGCAATGAGCAGTTCTTC. This codes for CASSRTGGNEQFF. The whole variable domain, filled in from reference TRBV7-3 and TRBJ2-1, reads GAGVSQTPSNKVTEKGKYVELRCDPISGHTALYWYRQSLGQGPEFLIYFQGTGAADDSGLPNDRFFAVRPEGSVSTLKIQRTERGDSAVYLCASSRTGGNEQFFGPGTRLTVL.

V usage is TRBV6-5 and J usage is TRBJ1-2, with a possible D match to TRBD1 (5 bases). Trimming took 2 bases from V and 0 from J, leaving 13 bases between them. The CDR3 sequence is 16 residues long. From germline, CDR1 is MNHEY and CDR2 SVGAGI. The CDR3 reads CASSYLAGFPNYGYTF. CDR3 in DNA: TGTGCCAGCAGTTACCTGGCAGGGTTCCCTAACTATGGCTACACCTTC.

The rearrangement joins TRBV9 to TRBJ1-2; perhaps TRBD1 as D (6 bases). Between the trimmed V and J ends, which lost 4 bases and 8 bases, there was a span of 15 bases. Germline assignment: CDR1 SGDLS and CDR2 YYNGEE. This CDR3 spans 13 amino acids. CDR3 residues: CASSLIGGGGYTF. CDR3 DNA: TGTGCCAGCAGCCTTATAGGGGGTGGGGGCTACACCTTC. The complete variable domain, with remaining parts taken from reference TRBV9 and TRBJ1-2, reads DSGVTQTPKHLITATGQRVTLRCSPRSGDLSVYWYQQSLDQGLQFLIQYYNGEERAKGNILERFSAQQFPDLHSELNLSSLELGDSALYFCASSLIGGGGYTFGSGTRLTVV.

The V gene is TRBV6-1, the J gene TRBJ1-2, with 8 bases that match TRBD1. The CDR3 sequence is 13 residues long. V was pared by 10 bases and J by 4 bases, with 8 bases of the junction left unmatched. Germline CDR1 and CDR2: MNHNS and SASEGT. CDR3 nucleotide sequence: TGTGCCATCTGGACAGGGCTAAGCTATGGCTACACCTTC. It specifies CAIWTGLSYGYTF.

The chain links TRBV4-2 to TRBJ1-5; 9 bases align to TRBD1. The length of the CDR3 is 16 residues. Trimming took 0 bases from V and 5 from J; bases not matched to a gene: 5. Per the germline V gene, CDR1 is LGHNA and CDR2 is YNFKEQ. In DNA, the CDR3 is TGTGCCAGCAGCCAAGAGGGGACAGGGACCTATCAGCCCCAGCATTTT. This codes for CASSQEGTGTYQPQHF.

The rearrangement joins TRBV11-2 to TRBJ2-5; the match to TRBD2 covers 7 bases. Germline-derived CDR1 and CDR2 are SGHAT and FQNNGV. Trimming removed 7 bases from V and 2 bases from J; junction bases left unmatched: 4. The CDR3 loop spans 13 amino acids. CDR3 sequence: CASTGTIQETQYF. Here the CDR3 DNA reads TGTGCCAGCACCGGGACTATTCAAGAGACCCAGTACTTC.

The J gene is TRBJ2-1, the V gene TRBV18; D is undetermined. Trimming took off 2 bases at V and 8 bases at J, with 7 bases between the two ends. Germline loops: CDR1 KGHSH, CDR2 LQKENI. The CDR3 contains 12 residues. The CDR3 DNA reads TGTGCCAGCTCACCATACCGGGATGAGCAGTTCTTC. Its translation: CASSPYRDEQFF.

The CDR3 sequence is CASSLGLAGGGTQYF. The DNA of the CDR3 is TGTGCCAGCAGTTTAGGGCTAGCGGGAGGCGGTACGCAGTATTTT. The chain has TRBV27 and TRBJ2-3; 11 nucleotides match TRBD2. This CDR3 spans 15 amino acids. The V gene's germline CDR1 is MNHEY and CDR2 SMNVEV (reference sequence). With 2 bases clipped from V and 8 bases from J, the junction kept 6 bases outside the gene matches.